This T cell receptor (beta chain) was observed in a study of T-cell memory formation after mild COVID-19. Overall study: Among the donors, TCR clusters were largely specific to each donor.

To note about this clonotype: What it binds is unknown.

A single record per CDR3 protein comes from TCRdb applying MiXCR to the 5' RACE reads. The table records under 550,000 distinct CDR3 sequences, 15% to 20% of them present only once. The study's findings and limits: Most CD4+ clones that shrank were in CM and EM, while CD8+ ones turned up in EMRA.

CDR1 MNHEY and CDR2 SVGAGI come from the germline V gene. There are 19 residues in the CDR3. The V segment lost 6 bases and the J segment 4 bases; nucleotides outside the gene matches: 12. This receptor was taken from a young man who had mild COVID-19 (a few samples of this study predate the infection). Cell type and time point are not known. Source material: PBMCs or a T cell subset sorted from them (not recorded which). V is TRBV6-5 and J is TRBJ2-1; 16 nucleotides match TRBD2. Here the CDR3 DNA reads TGTGCCAGCAGATCCCCGGGACTAGCGGGGGGGCCGATATACAATGAGCAGTTCTTC. Translated, it gives CASRSPGLAGGPIYNEQFF.